This T cell receptor (beta chain) was captured by sequencing in a study of neurological immune-mediated disorders. TCRdb itself ran the 5' RACE reads through MiXCR, one entry per CDR3 protein. The sample includes roughly 30,000 distinct CDR3 sequences, 5% to 7.5% seen only once; the top ten take 9%. This clonotype was counted many times. Its matching antigen is unknown. The germline V gene has CDR1 SGHTA and CDR2 FQGTGA. V lost 5 bases, J lost 5 bases, and 4 bases stayed unmatched. The CDR3 is 14 residues long. Healthy controls were blood bank volunteers in Maryland, USA. Findings and limits, study-wide: Patients with HTLV-1-associated myelopathy had the highest level of TCR clonal expansion, whereas patients with multiple sclerosis had the lowest level, falling beneath the level found in healthy controls. No CDR3 amino acid sequences recurred among expanded clones across subjects, suggesting private repertoires in all groups.

The chain employs TRBV7-3 and TRBJ2-1; 9 bases line up with TRBD2. The clonotype comes from a woman aged 45-65 years in good health. The sample was PBMCs. CDR3 region: CASSPGLAHNEQFF. The CDR3 bases are TGTGCCAGCAGCCCGGGACTAGCACACAATGAGCAGTTCTTC.